These 25 T cell receptor beta chains came from one sample sequenced in a study of T-cell memory formation after mild COVID-19 (dated by TCRdb to about 2021). Library prep was done by 5' RACE. These reads were obtained on an Illumina NovaSeq 6000. The public reads were run again by TCRdb, first through fastp at Q25 and then through MiXCR, and only productive beta chains were kept. Rows are unified per CDR3 protein, each entry keeping the most common DNA and genes. The sample contains about 560,000 distinct CDR3 sequences, around 17% of them found a single time. 12% of the sample goes to the ten largest clones. Specimen: PBMCs or a T cell subset sorted from them (not recorded which). These TCRs come from an adult woman who had mild COVID-19 (a few samples of this study predate the infection). The sample titles of this study are shuffled in the database, so cell type and time point are left out; the donor was told from shared clones.

This clonotype occurred a few times. V is TRBV7-8 and J is TRBJ2-7; 11 nucleotides match TRBD2. The germline CDR1 and CDR2 sequences are SGHVS and FQNEAQ. The J segment lost 2 bases and the V segment lost 2 bases, leaving 11 bases of the junction unmatched. The CDR3 loop spans 18 amino acids. CDR3 sequence (DNA): TGTGCCAGCAGCTTATCGGGAAGACTAGCGGGAAGACCCTACGAGCAGTACTTC. Its protein product is CASSLSGRLAGRPYEQYF.

This clonotype was seen more than once but under ten times. V and J are TRBV5-1 and TRBJ2-1; possible D gene TRBD1, 6 bases. The CDR3 runs 21 residues. Per germline, CDR1 SGHRS and CDR2 YFSETQ. The ends were cut back, 4 bases at V and 4 bases at J, with 33 bases in the middle. CDR3 residues: CASSRNRPGQFPELGYNEQFF. Written as DNA, the CDR3 is TGCGCCAGCAGCAGAAATAGACCGGGACAATTCCCTGAACTGGGTTACAATGAGCAGTTCTTC.

The chain uses TRBV10-3 and TRBJ1-1; D is ambiguous. Germline V gene sequence: CDR1 ENHRY, CDR2 SYGVKD. This CDR3 has 15 amino acids. V lost 5 bases and J 4 bases, leaving 17 bases between the germline ends. The CDR3 DNA sequence: TGTGCCATCAGTCGATACTCCGGAGAAGCCACTGAAGCTTTCTTT. It codes for CAISRYSGEATEAFF.

The rearrangement links TRBV6-2 or TRBV6-3 to TRBJ1-3; 7 nucleotides align to TRBD1. Germline CDR1 and CDR2: MNHEY and SVGEGT. This CDR3 comprises 19 residues. V dropped 0 bases and J dropped 0; count of bases not matched to a gene: 11. The CDR3 nucleotides read TGTGCCAGCAGTTACTCGTCGCCGGACAGGCCGAGCTCTGGAAACACCATATATTTT. Translated, it gives CASSYSSPDRPSSGNTIYF.

This clonotype was observed a handful of times. This sequence joins TRBV7-9 and TRBJ2-3, with 8 bases identical to TRBD1. Germline V gene data show CDR1 as SEHNR and CDR2 as FQNEAQ (reference sequence). The V segment lost 4 bases and the J segment 2 bases; nucleotides outside the gene matches: 8. The CDR3 has 16 amino acids. As DNA, the CDR3 is TGTGCCAGCAGCTGGATGGGACAGGAGAACACAGATACGCAGTATTTT. Protein product: CASSWMGQENTDTQYF. The full variable domain, its missing parts supplied by reference TRBV7-9 and TRBJ2-3, is DTGVSQNPRHKITKRGQNVTFRCDPISEHNRLYWYRQTLGQGPEFLTYFQNEAQLEKSRLLSDRFSAERPKGSFSTLEIQRTEQGDSAMYLCASSWMGQENTDTQYFGPGTRLTVL.

The rearrangement joins TRBV10-3 to TRBJ2-4; D may correspond to TRBD1 or TRBD2 (5 bases each). The CDR3 length is 16 residues. Per the germline V gene, CDR1 is ENHRY and CDR2 is SYGVKD. The germline V and J ends were trimmed by 2 bases and 8 bases, with 19 bases remaining between them. CDR3 nucleotide sequence: TGTGCCATCAGTGAGGCGGCGGTTCAGAGAGGGGACATTCAGTACTTC. Amino acid sequence: CAISEAAVQRGDIQYF.

The chain links TRBV29-1 to TRBJ1-4; possibly TRBD1 for D (6 bases). CDR3 size: 13 residues. Germline V gene lookup returns CDR1 SQVTM and CDR2 ANQGSEA. Trimming removed 6 bases at V and 4 bases at J, with 12 bases between. CDR3 region: CSVTGKSNEKLFF. CDR3 coding DNA: TGCAGCGTAACAGGGAAAAGTAATGAAAAACTGTTTTTT.

The sample holds a few counts of this clonotype. The CDR3 loop is CAISESGPRETQYF. CDR3 nucleotide sequence: TGTGCCATCAGTGAGTCAGGGCCGAGAGAGACCCAGTACTTC. V gene TRBV10-3 combines with J gene TRBJ2-5; no reliable D call. This CDR3 is built from 14 residues. V was pared by 0 bases and J by 4 bases, with 9 bases between. Germline V gene lookup returns CDR1 ENHRY and CDR2 SYGVKD.

This clonotype was observed a handful of times. J is TRBJ2-5 and V is TRBV11-2; TRBD2 might be the D (5 bases). V dropped 2 bases and J dropped 5 bases, with 12 bases sitting between them. Germline V gene data show CDR1 as SGHAT and CDR2 as FQNNGV. The CDR3 length is 14 residues. The CDR3 DNA sequence: TGTGCCAGCAGCTTATACACCTCGGGGGAGACCCAGTACTTC. Protein: CASSLYTSGETQYF.

This clonotype was detected many times. V and J are TRBV6-2 or TRBV6-3 and TRBJ2-2; 9 nucleotides line up with TRBD2. Losses at the gene ends were 0 bases for V and 2 bases for J; bases not matched to a gene: 4. CDR3 length: 17 amino acids. Germline assignment: CDR1 MNHEY and CDR2 SVGEGT. DNA of the CDR3: TGTGCCAGCAGTTACTCACGGACTAGCGTAAACACCGGGGAGCTGTTTTTT. Its protein product is CASSYSRTSVNTGELFF.

The V call is TRBV6-1, the J call TRBJ2-3; D perhaps matches TRBD2 (5 bases). Germline lookup yields CDR1 MNHNS and CDR2 SASEGT. Deletions cut 0 bases from V and 0 bases from J, with 16 bases between. CDR3 length equals 18 residues. DNA of the CDR3: TGTGCCAGCAGTGAAGCGCTTAGGCCCTCGGGGAGCACAGATACGCAGTATTTT. This translates into CASSEALRPSGSTDTQYF.

This clonotype was picked up a small number of times. The CDR3 DNA is TGTGCCAGCAGCACAGGACAGGGAAGGTACAATGAGCAGTTCTTC. Amino acids: CASSTGQGRYNEQFF. This chain uses TRBV6-2 or TRBV6-3 with TRBJ2-1, with TRBD1 identical over 8 bases. The CDR3 is 15 residues long. Germline-derived CDR1 and CDR2 are MNHEY and SVGEGT. The J segment lost 4 bases and the V segment lost 6 bases, leaving 8 bases of the junction unmatched.

This clonotype occurred a few times. V and J are TRBV4-2 and TRBJ1-2, with no clear D. CDR1 is LGHNA, CDR2 YNFKEQ, per germline. The CDR3 spans 12 residues. The V end lost 5 bases, the J end lost 4 bases, and 8 bases lay between the germline ends. CDR3 bases: TGTGCCAGCAGCGATGACATCTATGGCTACACCTTC. The encoded protein is CASSDDIYGYTF.

This clonotype was seen a few times. The rearrangement links TRBV10-3 to TRBJ2-1; D is possibly TRBD2 (7 bases). The CDR3 is made up of 18 amino acids. Deletions cut 10 bases from V and 3 bases from J, with 28 bases between. Looked up from germline, CDR1 is ENHRY and CDR2 is SYGVKD. The CDR3 DNA reads as TGTGCCACGGAGGAGGGGGGGACGACCATACCAAACTACAATGAGCAGTTCTTC. It encodes CATEEGGTTIPNYNEQFF.

The gene calls are TRBV6-1 and TRBJ2-7, with TRBD2 matching over 8 bases. The germline V gene encodes CDR1 MNHNS and CDR2 SASEGT. The CDR3 covers 15 residues. V shed 5 bases and J 1 base; nucleotides not matched to a gene: 7. Written as DNA, the CDR3 is TGTGCCAGCAGTCAGAGCGCTAGCGGGTCCTACGAGCAGTACTTC. Translation: CASSQSASGSYEQYF.

CDR3 amino acids: CASSITGALYTEAFF. As DNA, the CDR3 is TGTGCCAGTAGTATCACAGGGGCTTTATACACTGAAGCTTTCTTT. The J gene is TRBJ1-1, the V gene TRBV19; TRBD1 matches 7 bases. The trim removed 3 bases at V and 3 bases at J, leaving 7 bases unmatched. Germline V CDR1 and CDR2: LNHDA, SQIVND (reference sequence). CDR3 size: 15 residues.

This clonotype has a handful of counts. The CDR3 DNA is TGTGCCAGCAGCTTAGGGGGGACTAGCAGGTTTCTCGAGCAGTACTTC. Amino acids: CASSLGGTSRFLEQYF. The chain employs TRBV7-2 and TRBJ2-7; 9 bases line up with TRBD2. J lost 6 bases, V lost 1 base, and 10 bases had no gene match. CDR3 size: 16 residues. CDR1 and CDR2 (germline): SGHTA, FQGNSA.

This clonotype was seen more than once but under ten times. The chain uses TRBV7-9 and TRBJ2-1, with D possibly TRBD2 on 6 matching bases. The V end lost 1 base, the J end lost 0 bases, and 13 bases lay between the germline ends. The V gene's germline CDR1 is SEHNR and CDR2 FQNEAQ (reference sequence). The CDR3 consists of 17 residues. The DNA for the CDR3 is TGTGCCAGCAGCTTAGGCGGGATACTAAGCTCCTACAATGAGCAGTTCTTC. It specifies CASSLGGILSSYNEQFF.

V and J are TRBV5-1 and TRBJ2-5; TRBD2 matches 10 bases. Germline CDR1 and CDR2: SGHRS and YFSETQ. The CDR3 is 19 amino acids. V was pared by 0 bases and J by 2 bases, with 13 bases of the junction left unmatched. In DNA, the CDR3 is TGCGCCAGCAGCTTGGGGACTAGCGGAAGCCTCGTGGCTCAAGAGACCCAGTACTTC. Its translation: CASSLGTSGSLVAQETQYF.

This clonotype was recorded only once. The genes are TRBV7-9 and TRBJ2-2; D possibly matches TRBD1 or TRBD2 (5 bases each). The CDR3 totals 17 residues. V was trimmed by 5 bases and J by 4 bases, leaving 20 bases between them. CDR1 and CDR2 from the germline V gene are SEHNR and FQNEAQ (reference sequence). The CDR3: CASSPMPGRSGTGELFF. The CDR3, as DNA: TGTGCCAGCAGCCCCATGCCGGGACGGAGTGGCACCGGGGAGCTGTTTTTT. The whole variable domain, remainder taken from reference TRBV7-9 and TRBJ2-2, is DTGVSQNPRHKITKRGQNVTFRCDPISEHNRLYWYRQTLGQGPEFLTYFQNEAQLEKSRLLSDRFSAERPKGSFSTLEIQRTEQGDSAMYLCASSPMPGRSGTGELFFGEGSRLTVL.

This clonotype occurred a few times. This chain connects TRBV6-5 to TRBJ2-5; D is ambiguous. Germline CDR1 is MNHEY and CDR2 is SVGAGI. Trimming removed 5 bases from V and 5 bases from J, with 15 bases in between. The CDR3 has 14 residues. The CDR3 nucleotides are TGTGCCAGCAGTCCTCAGTCCCCAAGGGAGACCCAGTACTTC. Translating it yields CASSPQSPRETQYF.

V usage is TRBV11-2 and J usage is TRBJ2-5; 8 bases line up with TRBD1. This CDR3 has 17 residues. Germline loops: CDR1 SGHAT, CDR2 FQNNGV. The trim removed 3 bases at V and 3 bases at J, leaving 12 bases unmatched. Here the CDR3 DNA reads TGTGCCAGCAGCTTCGTTCCTGGACAGGGTGTTGAAGAGACCCAGTACTTC. Translating gives CASSFVPGQGVEETQYF.

The chain is built from TRBV5-1 and TRBJ2-5; 7 bases align to TRBD1. The germline V gene encodes CDR1 SGHRS and CDR2 YFSETQ. V shed 1 base, J shed 2 bases, and the junction held 5 bases outside the gene matches. This CDR3 contains 15 residues. The CDR3 sequence is CASSLLHRGQETQYF. For the CDR3, the DNA is TGCGCCAGCAGCTTGCTCCACAGGGGACAAGAGACCCAGTACTTC.

This clonotype has only a few counts. The chain has TRBV11-2 and TRBJ2-5; no definite D call. Trimming pared 3 bases from V and 5 bases from J, leaving 7 bases between. This CDR3 contains 12 residues. In germline, CDR1 is SGHAT, CDR2 FQNNGV. The CDR3 coding sequence is TGTGCCAGCAGCTTTGATGCGGAGACCCAGTACTTC. Translated: CASSFDAETQYF.

This clonotype was picked up a small number of times. The chain is built from TRBV7-9 and TRBJ2-7; possibly TRBD1 or TRBD2 for D (5 bases each). The CDR3 runs to 16 residues. CDR1 and CDR2 (germline): SEHNR, FQNEAQ (reference sequence). Trimming removed 4 bases from V and 4 bases from J, with 20 bases in between. The CDR3 protein is CASSSRTSLGLYEQYF. The CDR3, as DNA: TGTGCCAGCAGCTCCCGGACTTCCCTGGGGCTTTACGAGCAGTACTTC.